These 7 T cell receptor beta chains came from one sample sequenced in a study of siplizumab effects on memory and regulatory T cells. Profiling relied on immunoSEQ multiplex PCR, and the TCRdb table lists in-frame clones only, not all of them. Here the sample spans tens of thousands of clones, roughly 89% being singletons. The specimen sequenced was Tregs sorted from blood. All receptors come from a human donor in good health.

This clone was observed a few times. In nucleotides, the CDR3 is TGTGCCAGTGGGATGGGACTAGCGGGGAACACCGGGGAGCTGTTTTTT. Translated, it gives CASGMGLAGNTGELFF. The rearrangement links TRBV19 to TRBJ2-2; 12 bases are a match to TRBD2. There are 16 residues in the CDR3. Per germline, CDR1 LNHDA and CDR2 SQIVND (reference sequence). Losses at the gene ends were 8 bases for V and 1 base for J; bases not matched to a gene: 5.

V is TRBV11-2 and J is TRBJ2-7; 12 bases agree with TRBD2. The V segment lost 5 bases and the J segment 1 base; nucleotides outside the gene matches: 12. Per germline, CDR1 SGHAT and CDR2 FQNNGV. The CDR3 extends over 18 amino acids. The CDR3 DNA reads TGTGCCAGCAGCCCTTGGACTAGCGGGGCTCGGTTTTCCTACGAGCAGTACTTC. It yields the protein CASSPWTSGARFSYEQYF. Complete variable domain (other parts from reference TRBV11-2 and TRBJ2-7): EAGVAQSPRYKIIEKRQSVAFWCNPISGHATLYWYQQILGQGPKLLIQFQNNGVVDDSQLPKDRFSAERLKGVDSTLKIQPAKLEDSAVYLCASSPWTSGARFSYEQYFGPGTRLTVT.

V usage is TRBV6-5 and J usage is TRBJ2-2; D remains ambiguous. V was shortened by 5 bases and J by 6 bases, with 7 bases between the two germline ends. Germline assignment: CDR1 MNHEY and CDR2 SVGAGI. The CDR3 has 12 residues. In DNA, the CDR3 is TGTGCCAGCAGTACCGTCGCCGGGGAGCTGTTTTTT. Translating it yields CASSTVAGELFF.

This clone has only one observation. The chain joins TRBV7-3 to TRBJ2-7; possibly TRBD1 for D (7 bases). The CDR3 covers 15 residues. V was cut by 1 base and J by 7 bases, with 17 bases left in between. Germline CDR1 and CDR2: SGHTA and FQGTGA. The CDR3 DNA is TGTGCCAGCAGCTTAATACCCGCAGGGGGGAAAGAGCAGTACTTC. This codes for CASSLIPAGGKEQYF. The whole variable domain, filled in from reference TRBV7-3 and TRBJ2-7, reads GAGVSQTPSNKVTEKGKYVELRCDPISGHTALYWYRQSLGQGPEFLIYFQGTGAADDSGLPNDRFFAVRPEGSVSTLKIQRTERGDSAVYLCASSLIPAGGKEQYFGPGTRLTVT.

The gene calls are TRBV4-1 and TRBJ1-2; D may be TRBD1 (6 bases). The germline V gene has CDR1 MGHRA and CDR2 YSYEKL. The CDR3 covers 17 residues. The V end lost 3 bases, the J end lost 4 bases, and 21 bases lay between the germline ends. CDR3 protein: CASSQATSGVFGYGYTF. CDR3 in DNA: TGCGCCAGCAGCCAGGCTACATCAGGGGTTTTCGGCTATGGCTACACCTTC.

The chain employs TRBV7-9 and TRBJ2-7; 10 bases map to TRBD1. Unmatched junction bases numbered 15, after V lost 3 bases and J lost 7 bases. The CDR3 totals 17 residues. CDR1 is SEHNR and CDR2 is FQNEAQ in the germline V gene (reference sequence). The CDR3 DNA reads TGTGCCAGCAGCTTGCCCCCGGGACAGGGGATTCCTAGGGAGCAGTACTTC. Protein product: CASSLPPGQGIPREQYF.

This clone has just one count. The chain employs TRBV13 and TRBJ1-5, with a possible D match to TRBD1 (5 bases). The CDR3 covers 12 residues. Between the trimmed V and J ends, which lost 3 bases and 5 bases, there was a span of 5 bases. Germline V gene sequence: CDR1 PRHDT, CDR2 FYEKMQ (reference sequence). DNA of the CDR3: TGTGCCAGCAGCTTCAGGGATCAGCCCCAGCATTTT. It translates to CASSFRDQPQHF. Using reference TRBV13 and TRBJ1-5 for the parts outside the CDR3, the full variable domain is AAGVIQSPRHLIKEKRETATLKCYPIPRHDTVYWYQQGPGQDPQFLISFYEKMQSDKGSIPDRFSAQQFSDYHSELNMSSLELGDSALYFCASSFRDQPQHFGDGTRLSIL.